This T cell receptor beta chain was retrieved from a study of blood T cell repertoires in COVID-19. The germline V gene encodes CDR1 SQVTM and CDR2 ANQGSEA. The CDR3 is made up of 11 amino acids. Trimming stripped 5 bases from V and 9 bases from J, with 13 bases between. Assay: immunoSEQ multiplex PCR; the TCRdb copy retains only in-frame clones and omits some. The sample includes some 70,000 clones, about nine tenths of them seen just once. J is TRBJ1-2 and V is TRBV29-1, with a possible D match to TRBD1 (6 bases). Sequencing was done on a sample of peripheral blood. This TCR came from a woman in her seventies with acute or convalescent COVID-19. The CDR3 region is CSVLGAVSYTF. The CDR3, as DNA: TGCAGCGTTCTGGGGGCAGTAAGCTACACCTTC. Full variable domain (rest looked up from reference TRBV29-1 and TRBJ1-2): SAVISQKPSRDICQRGTSLTIQCQVDSQVTMMFWYRQQPGQSLTLIATANQGSEATYESGFVIDKFPISRPNLTFSTLTVSNMSPEDSSIYLCSVLGAVSYTFGSGTRLTVV.